One sample yielded the 26 T cell receptor beta chains listed below, sequenced in a study of blood T cell repertoires in COVID-19. TCRdb's copy holds only in-frame clones and misses some; the assay was immunoSEQ multiplex PCR. The table lists roughly 500,000 clones, around nine tenths of them singletons, with 8.3% in the top ten. What was sequenced was PBMCs or T cells enriched from blood (not recorded which). The receptors stem from a woman aged 55-69 years who had recovered from COVID-19.

This chain uses TRBV3-1 (or the pseudogene TRBV3-2) with TRBJ1-6; maybe TRBD1 (5 bases). The CDR3 length is 13 residues. Trimming stripped 1 base from V and 9 bases from J, with 7 bases between. Germline V lookup: CDR1 LGHDT, CDR2 YNNKEL (reference sequence). The CDR3 loop reads CASSQGQLSPLHF. The CDR3 DNA reads TGTGCCAGCAGCCAAGGACAGCTTTCACCCCTCCACTTT.

The gene calls are TRBV10-1 and TRBJ2-7; D possibly corresponds to TRBD1 (6 bases). Germline V gene sequence: CDR1 WNHNN, CDR2 SYGVQD (reference sequence). V lost 3 bases and J lost 0, with 12 bases in between. The CDR3 covers 15 residues. DNA of the CDR3: TGCGCCAGCAGTGATTCTGGACAGAACTCCTACGAGCAGTACGTC. Translation: CASSDSGQNSYEQYV.

The V gene is TRBV6-5, the J gene TRBJ1-2, with TRBD1 as a possible D gene (6 bases). Germline V gene data show CDR1 as MNHEY and CDR2 as SVGAGI. Deletions cut 5 bases from V and 8 bases from J, with 21 bases between. The CDR3 consists of 15 residues. CDR3 region: CASSPPTTGTMGYTF. The CDR3, as DNA: TGTGCCAGCAGTCCCCCCACGACAGGAACTATGGGCTACACCTTC.

This clone was detected once. The V gene is TRBV18, the J gene TRBJ2-2, with 7 bases fitting TRBD1. This CDR3 spans 17 amino acids. Germline V gene data show CDR1 as KGHSH and CDR2 as LQKENI. V was pared by 4 bases and J by 6 bases, with 14 bases of the junction left unmatched. Here the CDR3 reads CASSHTGTANNAGELFF. CDR3 coding DNA: TGTGCCAGCTCACACACCGGGACAGCGAATAACGCCGGGGAGCTGTTTTTT.

V and J are TRBV13 and TRBJ1-3, with D uncertain. CDR1 and CDR2 from the germline V gene are PRHDT and FYEKMQ (reference sequence). V gave up 4 bases and J gave up 4 bases, with 17 bases separating them. This CDR3 is 16 amino acids long. The CDR3 nucleotides are TGTGCCAGCAGCTACTCGGAGTGGTCCGGGGGAAACACCATATATTTT. This sequence encodes CASSYSEWSGGNTIYF.

This sequence joins TRBV4-1 and TRBJ1-1, with no clear D. The germline V gene encodes CDR1 MGHRA and CDR2 YSYEKL. Trimming removed 4 bases at V and 0 bases at J, with 15 bases between. The CDR3 loop spans 16 amino acids. CDR3 in amino acids: CASSPRRVQMNTEAFF. The DNA of the CDR3 is TGCGCCAGCAGCCCCCGGAGGGTCCAGATGAACACTGAAGCTTTCTTT.

V is TRBV5-1 and J is TRBJ2-1; 10 bases match TRBD2. The CDR3 covers 16 residues. V was clipped by 5 bases and J by 1 base; unmatched bases: 6. Looked up from germline, CDR1 is SGHRS and CDR2 is YFSETQ. The CDR3 spells CASRPTSGVSYNEQFF. The CDR3 nucleotides are TGCGCCAGCAGACCCACTAGCGGGGTTTCCTACAATGAGCAGTTCTTC.

The V gene is TRBV2, the J gene TRBJ2-2, with D perhaps matching TRBD2 (5 bases). V was cut by 7 bases and J by 2 bases, with 11 bases left in between. CDR1 is SNHLY and CDR2 is FYNNEI in the germline V gene. The CDR3 consists of 14 residues. The CDR3 bases are TGTGCCAGCATGGGGAGAGGTAACACCGGGGAGCTGTTTTTT. It codes for CASMGRGNTGELFF. Together with reference TRBV2 and TRBJ2-2, the CDR3 gives the full variable domain: EPEVTQTPSHQVTQMGQEVILRCVPISNHLYFYWYRQILGQKVEFLVSFYNNEISEKSEIFDDQFSVERPDGSNFTLKIRSTKLEDSAMYFCASMGRGNTGELFFGEGSRLTVL.

J is TRBJ1-2 and V is TRBV10-2, with a possible D match to TRBD1 (6 bases). This CDR3 comprises 14 residues. V was clipped by 7 bases and J by 1 base, with 13 bases between them. Germline CDR1 is WSHSY and CDR2 is SAAADI. CDR3 amino acids: CASTGGGLNYGYTF. CDR3 nucleotide sequence: TGCGCCAGCACCGGGGGGGGCCTTAACTATGGCTACACCTTC.

The chain links TRBV24-1 to TRBJ2-1, with 8 bases identical to TRBD2. This CDR3 has 11 residues. Looked up from germline, CDR1 is KGHDR and CDR2 is SFDVKD. The V gene end was trimmed by 6 bases and the J gene end by 9 bases; junction bases not matched to a gene: 0. CDR3 nucleotides: TGTGCCACCAGTCGGGGGGGTGAGCAGTTCTTC. Residues: CATSRGGEQFF.

V is TRBV27 and J is TRBJ1-3; a possible D gene is TRBD1 (6 bases). V was cut by 2 bases and J by 2 bases, with 10 bases left in between. This CDR3 comprises 15 residues. Germline assignment: CDR1 MNHEY and CDR2 SMNVEV (reference sequence). DNA for the CDR3: TGTGCCAGCAGTTTAGGACAGCATCCTGGAAACACCATATATTTT. Translation gives CASSLGQHPGNTIYF.

The DNA of the CDR3 is TGTGCCAGCAGCTTAGATACGGCTAGCGGGGTGAACCATCCTAGCACAGATACGCAGTATTTT. As protein: CASSLDTASGVNHPSTDTQYF. The chain is built from TRBV7-4 and TRBJ2-3, with 9 positions matching TRBD2. The CDR3 loop spans 21 amino acids. The germline gives CDR1 SGHVT, CDR2 SQSDAQ. The V and J ends lost 1 base and 0 bases, in that order; junction bases with no gene match: 17.

V gene TRBV29-1 combines with J gene TRBJ2-3; maybe TRBD2 (6 bases). V was shortened by 6 bases and J by 0 bases, with 13 bases between the two germline ends. The CDR3 contains 14 residues. The germline gives CDR1 SQVTM, CDR2 ANQGSEA. CDR3 DNA sequence: TGCAGCGTACGGGGGACCCCGAGCACAGATACGCAGTATTTT. Its protein product is CSVRGTPSTDTQYF.

The V and J genes are TRBV6-4 and TRBJ1-4, with TRBD1 matching over 9 bases. This CDR3 contains 14 residues. Germline lookup yields CDR1 MRHNA and CDR2 SNTAGT. V shed 9 bases, J shed 1 base, and the junction held 3 bases outside the gene matches. The CDR3 loop is CARQGARTNEKLFF. The DNA for the CDR3 is TGTGCCAGACAGGGGGCGCGAACTAATGAAAAACTGTTTTTT.

This clone has just one count. The chain combines TRBV2 with TRBJ2-5, with a possible D match to TRBD1 (5 bases). V was cut by 6 bases and J by 5 bases, with 10 bases left in between. The germline CDR1 and CDR2 sequences are SNHLY and FYNNEI. The CDR3 covers 12 residues. The CDR3 bases are TGTGCCAGCAGGGGGCCCCGGGAGACCCAGTACTTC. It codes for CASRGPRETQYF.

The rearrangement joins TRBV2 to TRBJ1-2, with 8 positions matching TRBD1. The germline CDR1 and CDR2 sequences are SNHLY and FYNNEI. V gave up 1 base and J gave up 8 bases; unmatched junction bases: 12. The CDR3 loop spans 16 amino acids. In DNA form, the CDR3 reads TGTGCCAGCAGTGAAGGAGACAGGGGAAGAGTCGGCGGCTACACCTTC. Protein sequence: CASSEGDRGRVGGYTF.

V is TRBV27 and J is TRBJ2-7, with TRBD1 as a possible D gene (6 bases). Germline CDR1 is MNHEY and CDR2 is SMNVEV (reference sequence). CDR3 length: 14 amino acids. Trimming took 5 bases from V and 2 from J, leaving 13 bases between them. The CDR3 sequence is CASSVQQGPYEQYF. The CDR3 nucleotides are TGTGCCAGCAGTGTCCAACAGGGACCCTACGAGCAGTACTTC.

The chain uses TRBV7-9 and TRBJ1-1, with D perhaps matching TRBD1 (5 bases). This CDR3 has 15 amino acids. Germline CDR1 and CDR2: SEHNR and FQNEAQ (reference sequence). V was clipped by 5 bases and J by 0 bases, with 13 bases between them. The CDR3 loop is CASSQGQWMNTEAFF. The DNA for the CDR3 is TGTGCCAGCAGCCAGGGTCAATGGATGAACACTGAAGCTTTCTTT. Based on the CDR3 plus reference TRBV7-9 and TRBJ1-1, the full variable domain is DTGVSQNPRHKITKRGQNVTFRCDPISEHNRLYWYRQTLGQGPEFLTYFQNEAQLEKSRLLSDRFSAERPKGSFSTLEIQRTEQGDSAMYLCASSQGQWMNTEAFFGQGTRLTVV.

The chain carries TRBV30 and TRBJ1-2; 10 bases fit TRBD1. From germline, CDR1 is GTSNPN and CDR2 SVGIG (reference sequence). Losses at the gene ends were 5 bases for V and 0 bases for J; bases not matched to a gene: 9. The CDR3 is made up of 16 amino acids. The DNA for the CDR3 is TGTGCCTGGGGGGGGGACAGGGGAATGGCTAACTATGGCTACACCTTC. Translating gives CAWGGDRGMANYGYTF.

The J gene is TRBJ1-5, the V gene TRBV5-1; 7 bases agree with TRBD1. Germline CDR1 is SGHRS and CDR2 is YFSETQ. The CDR3 has 17 residues. The ends lost 0 bases at V and 0 bases at J; junction bases unmatched: 6. The CDR3 here is CASSLEQGPYSNQPQHF. CDR3 DNA sequence: TGCGCCAGCAGCTTGGAACAGGGGCCTTATAGCAATCAGCCCCAGCATTTT.

The chain joins TRBV5-8 to TRBJ2-5, with 8 bases aligning to TRBD1. Trimming at V came to 1 base and at J to 5 bases, leaving 4 bases not matched to a gene. There are 14 residues in the CDR3. Germline lookup yields CDR1 SGHTS and CDR2 YDEGEE. CDR3 nucleotides: TGTGCCAGCAGCTTGTACAGGGGGTATGAGACCCAGTACTTC. Its translation is CASSLYRGYETQYF.

This clone was seen only once. The chain carries TRBV6-1 and TRBJ1-2, with unresolved D. This CDR3 is 11 amino acids long. Per the germline V gene, CDR1 is MNHNS and CDR2 is SASEGT. Trimming pared 3 bases from V and 4 bases from J, leaving 3 bases between. The CDR3 sequence is CASSDLYGYTF. Here the CDR3 DNA reads TGTGCCAGCAGTGACCTCTATGGCTACACCTTC.

This clone has only one observation. The chain joins TRBV4-1 to TRBJ1-1; TRBD1 is a possible D gene (5 bases). Germline loops: CDR1 MGHRA, CDR2 YSYEKL. The CDR3 is made up of 14 amino acids. The V end was cut by 4 bases, the J end by 10 bases, with 19 bases between. The CDR3 DNA reads TGCGCCAGCAGCCTCCTACCCGGGGGGGTACCAGCTTTCTTT. Residues: CASSLLPGGVPAFF.

The rearrangement joins TRBV2 to TRBJ2-3; a possible D gene is TRBD1 (6 bases). Germline lookup yields CDR1 SNHLY and CDR2 FYNNEI. The V end was cut by 2 bases, the J end by 4 bases, with 13 bases between. This CDR3 contains 15 residues. The CDR3 DNA reads as TGTGCCAGCAGTGAATGGGGGCTAGTAGCAGATACGCAGTATTTT. The encoded protein is CASSEWGLVADTQYF.

This clone was counted a few times. An end of the junction differs from the germline gene, which may be a read error. This chain joins TRBV2 and TRBJ2-3, with no clear D. The CDR3 has 15 residues. Germline V CDR1 and CDR2: SNHLY, FYNNEI. The CDR3 here is CASSENLVITHTQYF. The DNA for the CDR3 is TGTGCCAGCAGTGAGAATTTGGTCATCACACATACGCAGTATTTT.

The rearrangement links TRBV3-1 (or the pseudogene TRBV3-2) to TRBJ1-1, with D possibly matching TRBD1 (5 bases). Germline-derived CDR1 and CDR2 are LGHDT and YNNKEL (reference sequence). The length of the CDR3 is 13 residues. V was shortened by 1 base and J by 12 bases, with 15 bases between the two germline ends. CDR3 DNA sequence: TGTGCCAGCAGCCAAGTCTTACAGGATCGGACTTTCTTT. As protein: CASSQVLQDRTFF.